These T cell receptor beta chains were read from a single sample in a study of blood T cell repertoires in COVID-19. Clones were sequenced by immunoSEQ multiplex PCR, and TCRdb holds only the in-frame ones, with some missing. Altogether nearly 110,000 clones are present, 70% to 80% being singletons, with the ten largest covering 6.2%. Source material: peripheral blood. The receptors stem from an elderly man with COVID-19, enrolled during active disease. Each CDR3 is given with its conserved first and last residue. A D gene is named only where the DNA matches it firmly. Some rows mark clone size as missing; the rest say once, few, many or name a class of expanded clone.

TRBJ1-5,.,TRBV27,TRBD1,CASSGTENQPQHF,TGTGCCAGCAGTGGGACAGAGAATCAGCCCCAGCATTTT
TRBJ1-2,.,TRBV29-1,.,CSVDNGGHWDGYTF,TGCAGCGTGGATAACGGGGGGCATTGGGATGGCTACACCTTC
TRBJ2-7,.,TRBV6-5,.,CASRAVGSLIEQYF,TGTGCCAGCAGGGCGGTGGGTTCCCTCATCGAGCAGTACTTC
TRBJ2-7,.,TRBV21-1,.,CASSKAGAGEQYF,TGTGCCAGCAGCAAGGCGGGGGCGGGGGAGCAGTACTTC
TRBJ2-1,.,TRBV7-7,TRBD2,CASSLALGGDEQFF,TGTGCTAGCAGCTTAGCGTTGGGGGGGGATGAGCAGTTCTTC
TRBJ2-7,.,TRBV6-5,.,CASSRPDPSGEQYF,TGTGCCAGCAGTCGCCCGGATCCCTCGGGCGAGCAGTACTTC
TRBJ1-1,few,TRBV28,.,CASRLGYTEAFF,TGTGCCAGCAGACTCGGGTACACTGAAGCTTTCTTT
TRBJ1-5,.,TRBV7-9,TRBD1,CASSRGGDRAQHF,TGTGCCAGCAGCCGTGGGGGCGACAGGGCCCAGCATTTT
TRBJ1-2,few,TRBV19,.,CASSLWGLNYGYTF,TGTGCCAGTAGTCTCTGGGGACTTAACTATGGCTACACCTTC
TRBJ2-4,once,TRBV6-2/TRBV6-3,.,CASSYPLTGDENIQYF,TGTGCCAGCAGTTACCCTTTAACAGGAGATGAAAACATTCAGTACTTC